This entry lists 19 T cell receptor beta chains sequenced from one sample in a study. MiXCR, run by TCRdb on the reads, gives a single entry per CDR3 protein. This repertoire shows some 15,000 distinct CDR3 sequences, around 35% found once; its top ten account for 15% to 20%. Sequencing was carried out using blood. The receptors were sampled from a human donor.

For the CDR3, the DNA is TGCAGCGTTGAAGATGTGGGAGCGGGGGGGCCGGTTGGGCAGTTCTTC. Amino acid sequence: CSVEDVGAGGPVGQFF. V gene TRBV29-1 combines with J gene TRBJ2-1, with 10 bases lining up with TRBD2. Germline V gene lookup returns CDR1 SQVTM and CDR2 ANQGSEA. The CDR3 is made up of 16 amino acids. Trimming cost V 0 bases and J 12 bases; bases outside gene matches: 14.

Sample share makes this clonotype medium-sized. V is TRBV29-1 and J is TRBJ2-7, with 7 bases that match TRBD1. V gave up 1 base and J gave up 9 bases; unmatched junction bases: 9. Germline V lookup: CDR1 SQVTM, CDR2 ANQGSEA. The CDR3 is made up of 13 amino acids. CDR3 protein: CSVEGDRVFGQYF. CDR3 in DNA: TGCAGCGTTGAAGGAGACAGGGTATTCGGGCAGTACTTC.

A few counts support this clonotype. V gene TRBV4-3 combines with J gene TRBJ2-7; 14 bases are a match to TRBD2. The germline V gene has CDR1 LGHNA and CDR2 YSLEER. The CDR3 has 16 residues. With 6 bases clipped from V and 5 bases from J, the junction kept 9 bases outside the gene matches. The CDR3 coding sequence is TGCGCCAGCAGTGAAGGGGGACTAGCGGGAGTTGACGAGCAGTACTTC. The encoded protein is CASSEGGLAGVDEQYF.

This clonotype was found many times. The genes are TRBV5-1 and TRBJ2-1, with 8 bases fitting TRBD1. Germline V lookup: CDR1 SGHRS, CDR2 YFSETQ. The J segment lost 4 bases and the V segment lost 5 bases, leaving 2 bases of the junction unmatched. This CDR3 has 13 residues. The DNA for the CDR3 is TGCGCCAGCAGTGGACAGGGTTACAATGAGCAGTTCTTC. Residues: CASSGQGYNEQFF. The full variable domain, with the rest looked up from reference TRBV5-1 and TRBJ2-1, is KAGVTQTPRYLIKTRGQQVTLSCSPISGHRSVSWYQQTPGQGLQFLFEYFSETQRNKGNFPGRFSGRQFSNSRSEMNVSTLELGDSALYLCASSGQGYNEQFFGPGTRLTVL.

The chain uses TRBV20-1 and TRBJ2-5; the D gene is possibly TRBD2 (5 bases). There are 18 residues in the CDR3. Deletions cut 0 bases from V and 1 base from J, with 21 bases between. Looked up from germline, CDR1 is DFQATT and CDR2 is SNEGSKA (reference sequence). As DNA, the CDR3 is TGCAGTGCTAGAGATGTAAGCTACACCGGGGAGCCCCAAGAGACCCAGTACTTC. Its protein is CSARDVSYTGEPQETQYF.

The CDR3 protein is CAWVGTGPYNEQFF. The CDR3 DNA reads TGTGCCTGGGTGGGGACAGGGCCTTACAATGAGCAGTTCTTC. The V call is TRBV30, the J call TRBJ2-1; 9 positions match TRBD1. The V gene's germline CDR1 is GTSNPN and CDR2 SVGIG (reference sequence). This CDR3 has 14 residues. Unmatched junction bases numbered 6, after V lost 5 bases and J lost 4 bases.

This clonotype was observed many times. This rearrangement joins TRBV14 to TRBJ2-7, with 7 bases fitting TRBD1. The V gene end was trimmed by 3 bases and the J gene end by 3 bases; junction bases not matched to a gene: 8. From germline, CDR1 is SGHDN and CDR2 FVKESK. CDR3 size: 15 residues. In DNA form, the CDR3 reads TGTGCCAGCAGCCAGATAGGGACAGAGAACTACGAGCAGTACTTC. Its translation is CASSQIGTENYEQYF.

This clonotype was seen only once. V usage is TRBV18 and J usage is TRBJ2-1, with 13 positions matching TRBD2. In germline, CDR1 is KGHSH, CDR2 LQKENI. The CDR3 loop spans 18 amino acids. The V segment lost 3 bases and the J segment 8 bases; nucleotides outside the gene matches: 13. CDR3 sequence reads: CASSPGLAGALLGDEQFF. As DNA, the CDR3 is TGTGCCAGCTCACCCGGACTAGCGGGGGCCCTATTGGGAGATGAGCAGTTCTTC.

The rearrangement joins TRBV12-3 or TRBV12-4 to TRBJ2-2, with TRBD1 identical over 7 bases. V lost 3 bases and J lost 7; bases outside the gene matches: 5. The CDR3 is made up of 14 amino acids. The CDR3 DNA sequence: TGTGCCAGCAGTTTGACAGGGTTTGGCGGGGAGCTGTTTTTT. Amino acids: CASSLTGFGGELFF.

The rearrangement links TRBV29-1 to TRBJ2-3; D is possibly TRBD2 (6 bases). With 1 base removed from V and 2 bases from J, the gap between germline ends came to 7 bases. CDR1 is SQVTM and CDR2 is ANQGSEA in the germline V gene. The CDR3 is 13 residues long. CDR3 nucleotide sequence: TGCAGCGTTGAAGGCGGGACCACAGATACGCAGTATTTT. Residues: CSVEGGTTDTQYF.

This sequence joins TRBV12-3 or TRBV12-4 and TRBJ2-6; D is ambiguous. Trimming left V 5 bases short and J 4 bases short, with 9 bases between. This CDR3 is built from 14 residues. DNA for the CDR3: TGTGCCAGCAGTCTAGTAAGCGGGGCCAACGTCCTGACTTTC. This sequence encodes CASSLVSGANVLTF.

The gene calls are TRBV4-1 and TRBJ1-2; the match to TRBD1 covers 7 bases. V lost 4 bases, J lost 3 bases, and 8 bases stayed unmatched. The CDR3 sequence is 15 residues long. The germline V gene encodes CDR1 MGHRA and CDR2 YSYEKL. CDR3 sequence reads: CASSLTSTGDYGYTF. The CDR3 DNA reads as TGCGCCAGCAGCCTTACAAGCACAGGGGACTATGGCTACACCTTC.

Points on this clonotype: A read error may explain this, as a much larger clone is one base away. The CDR3 DNA reads as TGTGCCAGCAGAGGACAGGCAAACACTGAAGCTTTCTTT. This gives the protein CASRGQANTEAFF. This chain joins TRBV18 and TRBJ1-1, with 7 bases that match TRBD1. V was pared by 8 bases and J by 2 bases, with 5 bases of the junction left unmatched. This CDR3 spans 13 amino acids. Per germline, CDR1 KGHSH and CDR2 LQKENI.

This clonotype was observed a handful of times. The chain couples TRBV29-1 to TRBJ2-5; no definite D call. Germline lookup yields CDR1 SQVTM and CDR2 ANQGSEA. V dropped 0 bases and J dropped 1 base, with 6 bases sitting between them. This CDR3 contains 13 residues. The DNA for the CDR3 is TGCAGCGTTGAAGAACACCTCCAAGAGACCCAGTACTTC. The encoded protein is CSVEEHLQETQYF.

In the case of this clonotype: A much larger clone lies a single base off, so this may be a read error. The rearrangement joins TRBV4-3 to TRBJ1-4; 7 bases match TRBD1. CDR1 is LGHNA and CDR2 is YSLEER in the germline V gene. This CDR3 has 18 residues. After removal of 4 bases from V and 7 bases from J, the junction contained 18 bases not matched to a gene. This chain's CDR3 is CASSRDPKTGTVGEKLFF. DNA of the CDR3: TGCGCCAGCAGCCGAGATCCAAAGACCGGGACAGTAGGTGAAAAACTGTTTTTT.

Concerning this clonotype: Since the CDR3 does not end with the conserved phenylalanine or tryptophan, this likely comes from a read error. No DNA is shown, since the ends of the CDR3 on it are uncertain; the CDR3 is the one TCRdb lists. V gene TRBV28 combines with J gene TRBJ2-4. Per germline, CDR1 MDHEN and CDR2 SYDVKM. The CDR3 has 8 amino acids, counting both end residues. CDR3 loop: CASSLQPR.

The genes are TRBV7-8 and TRBJ2-7; no firm D call. CDR1 SGHVS and CDR2 FQNEAQ come from the germline V gene. V dropped 5 bases and J dropped 7 bases, with 18 bases sitting between them. The CDR3 is 14 residues long. The CDR3 nucleotides are TGTGCCAGCAGCCCAAGTCCAGGTTTGGTTGAGCAGTACTTC. The encoded protein is CASSPSPGLVEQYF.

This clonotype is medium-sized in the sample. The chain carries TRBV29-1 and TRBJ2-4; the D call may be TRBD1 or TRBD2 (5 bases each). This CDR3 has 13 residues. V lost 6 bases to trimming and J lost 4 bases, with 13 bases between them. CDR1 SQVTM and CDR2 ANQGSEA come from the germline V gene. This CDR3 is CSVATGAKNIQYF. The CDR3 DNA is TGCAGCGTCGCCACCGGGGCAAAAAACATTCAGTACTTC.

Concerning this clonotype itself: One end of the junction does not line up with germline, which may come from a read error. V gene TRBV30 combines with J gene TRBJ1-6, with D possibly matching TRBD1 (6 bases). CDR1 GTSNPN and CDR2 SVGIG come from the germline V gene (reference sequence). This CDR3 comprises 8 residues. The chain's CDR3 is CAWNPGTF. The CDR3 DNA reads TGTGCCTGGAACCCCGGGACATTT.